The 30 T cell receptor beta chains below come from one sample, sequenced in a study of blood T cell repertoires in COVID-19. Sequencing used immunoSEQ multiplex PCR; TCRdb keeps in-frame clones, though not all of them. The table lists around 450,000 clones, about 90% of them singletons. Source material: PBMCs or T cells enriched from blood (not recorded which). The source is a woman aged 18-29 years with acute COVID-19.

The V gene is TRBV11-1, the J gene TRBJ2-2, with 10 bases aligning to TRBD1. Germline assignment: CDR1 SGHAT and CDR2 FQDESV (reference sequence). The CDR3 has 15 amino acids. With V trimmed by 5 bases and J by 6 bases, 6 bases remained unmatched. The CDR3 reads CASSRQGATAGELFF. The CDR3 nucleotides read TGTGCCAGCAGCCGACAGGGGGCCACCGCCGGGGAGCTGTTTTTT.

CDR3 region: CASSLEGRGAISDEQFF. The CDR3 coding sequence is TGCGCCAGCAGCTTGGAGGGCAGGGGTGCGATTTCCGATGAGCAGTTCTTC. V usage is TRBV5-1 and J usage is TRBJ2-1; D perhaps matches TRBD1 (6 bases). Germline CDR1 reads SGHRS; CDR2 reads YFSETQ. The CDR3 consists of 17 residues. V lost 0 bases and J lost 8, with 21 bases in between.

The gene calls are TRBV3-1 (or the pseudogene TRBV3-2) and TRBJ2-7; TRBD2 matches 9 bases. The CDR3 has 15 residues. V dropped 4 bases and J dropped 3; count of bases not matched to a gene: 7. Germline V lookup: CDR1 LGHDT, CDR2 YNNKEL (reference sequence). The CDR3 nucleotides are TGTGCCAGCAGCCTTTCGCTAGCGGGGAACTACGAGCAGTACTTC. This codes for CASSLSLAGNYEQYF.

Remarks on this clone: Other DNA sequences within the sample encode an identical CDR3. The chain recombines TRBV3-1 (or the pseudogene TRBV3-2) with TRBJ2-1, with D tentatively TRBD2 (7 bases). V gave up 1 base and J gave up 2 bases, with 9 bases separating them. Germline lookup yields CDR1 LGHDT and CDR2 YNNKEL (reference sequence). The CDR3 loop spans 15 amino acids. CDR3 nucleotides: TGTGCCAGCAGCCAAGGGGGGGGGCCCTACAATGAGCAGTTCTTC. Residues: CASSQGGGPYNEQFF.

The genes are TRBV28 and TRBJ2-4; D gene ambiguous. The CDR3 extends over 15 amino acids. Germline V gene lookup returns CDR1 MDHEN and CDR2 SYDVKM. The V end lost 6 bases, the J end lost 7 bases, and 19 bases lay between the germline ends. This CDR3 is CASRETAAFCNIQYF. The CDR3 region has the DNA TGTGCCAGCAGGGAAACAGCAGCCTTTTGTAACATTCAGTACTTC.

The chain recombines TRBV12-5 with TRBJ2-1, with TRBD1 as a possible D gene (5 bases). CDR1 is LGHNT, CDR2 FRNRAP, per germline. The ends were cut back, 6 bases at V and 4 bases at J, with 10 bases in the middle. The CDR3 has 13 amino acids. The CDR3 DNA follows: TGTGCTAGTGGGGAGCAGGGTTACAATGAGCAGTTCTTC. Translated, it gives CASGEQGYNEQFF.

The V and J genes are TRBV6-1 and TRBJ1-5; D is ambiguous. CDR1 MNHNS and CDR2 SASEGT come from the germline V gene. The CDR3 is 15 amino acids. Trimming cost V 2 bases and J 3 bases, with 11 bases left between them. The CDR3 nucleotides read TGTGCCAGCAGTGAACGGGAACAGATCAATCAGCCCCAGCATTTT. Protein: CASSEREQINQPQHF.

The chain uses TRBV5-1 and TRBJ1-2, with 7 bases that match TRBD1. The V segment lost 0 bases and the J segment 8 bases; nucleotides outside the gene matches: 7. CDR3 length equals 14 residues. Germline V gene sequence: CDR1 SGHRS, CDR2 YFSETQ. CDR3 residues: CASSLGTGAEGYTF. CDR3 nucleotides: TGCGCCAGCAGCTTGGGTACAGGGGCAGAAGGCTACACCTTC.

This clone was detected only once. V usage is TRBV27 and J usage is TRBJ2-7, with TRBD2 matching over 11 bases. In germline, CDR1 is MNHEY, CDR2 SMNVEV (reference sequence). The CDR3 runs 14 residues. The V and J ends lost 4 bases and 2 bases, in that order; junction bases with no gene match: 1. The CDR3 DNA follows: TGTGCCAGCAGTTCGACTAGCGGGACCTACGAGCAGTACTTC. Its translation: CASSSTSGTYEQYF.

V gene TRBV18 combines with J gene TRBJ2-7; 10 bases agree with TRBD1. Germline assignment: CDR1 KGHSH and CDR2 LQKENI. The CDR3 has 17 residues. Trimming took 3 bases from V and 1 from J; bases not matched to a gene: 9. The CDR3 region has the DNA TGTGCCAGCTCACCGTCTACCGGGACAGGGGTTTCCTACGAGCAGTACTTC. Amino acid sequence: CASSPSTGTGVSYEQYF.

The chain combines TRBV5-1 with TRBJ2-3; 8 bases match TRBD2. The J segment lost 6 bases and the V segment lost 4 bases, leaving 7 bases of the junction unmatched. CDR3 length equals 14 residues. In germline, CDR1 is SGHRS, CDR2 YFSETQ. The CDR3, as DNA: TGCGCCAGCAGCACCGGGACTAGTGAGGATACGCAGTATTTT. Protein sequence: CASSTGTSEDTQYF.

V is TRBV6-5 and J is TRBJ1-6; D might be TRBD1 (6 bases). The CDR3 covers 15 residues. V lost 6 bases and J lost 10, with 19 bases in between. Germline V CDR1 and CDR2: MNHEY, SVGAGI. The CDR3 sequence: CASSYKRGGESPLHF. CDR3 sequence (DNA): TGTGCCAGCAGCTACAAACGAGGGGGAGAATCACCCCTCCACTTT.

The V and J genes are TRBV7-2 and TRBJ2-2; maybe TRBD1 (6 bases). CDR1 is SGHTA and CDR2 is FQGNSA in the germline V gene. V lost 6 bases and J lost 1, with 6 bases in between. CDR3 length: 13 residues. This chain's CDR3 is CASRTGNTGELFF. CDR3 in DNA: TGTGCCAGCAGGACAGGGAACACCGGGGAGCTGTTTTTT.

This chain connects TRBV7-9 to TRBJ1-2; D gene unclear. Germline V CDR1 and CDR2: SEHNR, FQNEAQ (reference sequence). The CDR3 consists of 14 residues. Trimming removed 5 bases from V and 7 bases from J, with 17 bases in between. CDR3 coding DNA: TGTGCCAGCAGCGGGCTCCAGCAGGCAAGTGGCTACACCTTC. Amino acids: CASSGLQQASGYTF.

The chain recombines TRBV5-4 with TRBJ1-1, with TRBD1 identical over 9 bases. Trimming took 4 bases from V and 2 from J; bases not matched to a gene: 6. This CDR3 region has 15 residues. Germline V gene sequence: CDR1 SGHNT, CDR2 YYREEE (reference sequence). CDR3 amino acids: CASSATGGGNTEAFF. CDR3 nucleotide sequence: TGTGCCAGCAGCGCAACAGGGGGCGGAAACACTGAAGCTTTCTTT. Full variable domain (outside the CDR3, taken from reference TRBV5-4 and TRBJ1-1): ETGVTQSPTHLIKTRGQQVTLRCSSQSGHNTVSWYQQALGQGPQFIFQYYREEENGRGNFPPRFSGLQFPNYSSELNVNALELDDSALYLCASSATGGGNTEAFFGQGTRLTVV.

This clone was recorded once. The CDR3 region has the DNA TGCGCCAGCTCCCCGGTTAGCTCCTACAATGAGCAGTTCTTC. This gives the protein CASSPVSSYNEQFF. The chain has TRBV10-2 and TRBJ2-1, with D hard to call. Looked up from germline, CDR1 is WSHSY and CDR2 is SAAADI. The V end was cut by 8 bases, the J end by 0 bases, with 11 bases between. The CDR3 has 14 residues.

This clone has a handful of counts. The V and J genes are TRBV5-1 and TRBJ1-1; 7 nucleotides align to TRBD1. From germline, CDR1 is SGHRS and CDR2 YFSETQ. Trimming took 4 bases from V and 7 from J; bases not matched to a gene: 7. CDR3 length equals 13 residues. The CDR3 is CASSLTGEGEAFF. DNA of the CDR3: TGCGCCAGCAGCCTAACAGGGGAAGGTGAAGCTTTCTTT.

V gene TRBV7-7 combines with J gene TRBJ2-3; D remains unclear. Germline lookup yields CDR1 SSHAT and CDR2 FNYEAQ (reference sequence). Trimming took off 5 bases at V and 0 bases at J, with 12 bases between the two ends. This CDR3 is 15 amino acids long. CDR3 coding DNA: TGTGCCAGCAGCCAAACAACTATCAGCACAGATACGCAGTATTTT. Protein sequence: CASSQTTISTDTQYF.

CDR3 nucleotides: TGCAGCGCTACTTGGGAGGCCGTATACAATGAGCAGTTCTTC. This sequence encodes CSATWEAVYNEQFF. J is TRBJ2-1 and V is TRBV29-1; a weak D match, TRBD2 (6 bases). The CDR3 sequence is 14 residues long. Germline V gene sequence: CDR1 SQVTM, CDR2 ANQGSEA. The germline V and J ends were trimmed by 7 bases and 4 bases, with 17 bases remaining between them.

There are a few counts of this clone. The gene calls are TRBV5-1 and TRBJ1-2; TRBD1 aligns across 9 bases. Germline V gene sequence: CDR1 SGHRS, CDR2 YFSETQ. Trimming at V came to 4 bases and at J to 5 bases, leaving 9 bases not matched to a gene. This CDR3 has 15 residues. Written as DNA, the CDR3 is TGCGCCAGCAGCGTGGAGGACAGGGGAGTTTATGGCTACACCTTC. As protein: CASSVEDRGVYGYTF.

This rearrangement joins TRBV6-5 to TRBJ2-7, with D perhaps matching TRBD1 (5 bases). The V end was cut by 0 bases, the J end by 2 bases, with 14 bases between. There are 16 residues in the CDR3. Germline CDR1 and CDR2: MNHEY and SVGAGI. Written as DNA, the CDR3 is TGTGCCAGCAGTTACTCGGCCCGACCGACAGCCTACGAGCAGTACTTC. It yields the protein CASSYSARPTAYEQYF.

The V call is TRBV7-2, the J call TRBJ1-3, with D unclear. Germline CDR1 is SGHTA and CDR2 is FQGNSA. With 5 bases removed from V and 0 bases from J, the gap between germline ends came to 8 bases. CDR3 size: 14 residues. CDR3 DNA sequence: TGTGCCAGCAGCGGGCAGAACTCTGGAAACACCATATATTTT. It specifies CASSGQNSGNTIYF.

CDR3 nucleotides: TGCGCCAGCAGCCAAGATCGGGGACAGGCAAGCACTGAAGCTTTCTTT. It encodes CASSQDRGQASTEAFF. The rearrangement links TRBV4-3 to TRBJ1-1, with 8 bases matching TRBD1. CDR3 length: 16 amino acids. Trimming at V came to 0 bases and at J to 4 bases, leaving 7 bases not matched to a gene. Germline CDR1 and CDR2: LGHNA and YSLEER.

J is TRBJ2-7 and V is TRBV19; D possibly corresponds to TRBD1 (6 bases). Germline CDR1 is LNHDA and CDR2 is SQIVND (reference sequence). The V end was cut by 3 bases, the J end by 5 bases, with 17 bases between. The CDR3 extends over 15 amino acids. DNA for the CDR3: TGTGCCAGTAGTATCCTACAGGGTTCGGCTAACGAGCAGTACTTC. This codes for CASSILQGSANEQYF.

The chain's CDR3 is CASSLQGRQTQYF. CDR3 bases: TGTGCCAGCAGTCTACAGGGGCGGCAGACCCAGTACTTC. This chain links TRBV27 with TRBJ2-5; 7 bases line up with TRBD1. This CDR3 has 13 residues. Germline loops: CDR1 MNHEY, CDR2 SMNVEV (reference sequence). V lost 5 bases to trimming and J lost 6 bases; unmatched junction nucleotides: 6.

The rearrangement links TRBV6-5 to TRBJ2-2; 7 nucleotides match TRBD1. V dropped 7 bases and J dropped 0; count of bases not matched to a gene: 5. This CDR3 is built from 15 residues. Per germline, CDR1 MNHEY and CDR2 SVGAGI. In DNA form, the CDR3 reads TGTGCCAGCACGCGGCAGGGGGCGAACACCGGGGAGCTGTTTTTT. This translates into CASTRQGANTGELFF.

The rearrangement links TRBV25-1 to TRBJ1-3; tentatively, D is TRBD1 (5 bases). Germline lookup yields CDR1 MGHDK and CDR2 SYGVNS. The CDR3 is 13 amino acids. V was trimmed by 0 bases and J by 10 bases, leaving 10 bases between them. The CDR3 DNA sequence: TGTGCCAGCAGTGAATATACTCAGGGAACCATATATTTT. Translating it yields CASSEYTQGTIYF.

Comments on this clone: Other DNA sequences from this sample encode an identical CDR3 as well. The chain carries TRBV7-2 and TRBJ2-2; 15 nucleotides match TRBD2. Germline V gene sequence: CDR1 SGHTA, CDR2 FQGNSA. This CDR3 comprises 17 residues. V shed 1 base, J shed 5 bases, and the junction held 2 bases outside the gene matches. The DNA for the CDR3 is TGTGCCAGCAGCTTAGTGGGACTAGCGGGAGGTACCGGGGAGCTGTTTTTT. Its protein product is CASSLVGLAGGTGELFF.

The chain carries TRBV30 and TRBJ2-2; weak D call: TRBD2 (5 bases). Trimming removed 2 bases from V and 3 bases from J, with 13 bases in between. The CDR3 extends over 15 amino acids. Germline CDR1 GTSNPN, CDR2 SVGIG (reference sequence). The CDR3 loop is CAWSRGREDTGELFF. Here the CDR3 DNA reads TGTGCCTGGAGTCGGGGTCGGGAAGACACCGGGGAGCTGTTTTTT. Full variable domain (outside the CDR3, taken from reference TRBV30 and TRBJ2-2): SQTIHQWPATLVQPVGSPLSLECTVEGTSNPNLYWYRQAAGRGLQLLFYSVGIGQISSEVPQNLSASRPQDRQFILSSKKLLLSDSGFYLCAWSRGREDTGELFFGEGSRLTVL.

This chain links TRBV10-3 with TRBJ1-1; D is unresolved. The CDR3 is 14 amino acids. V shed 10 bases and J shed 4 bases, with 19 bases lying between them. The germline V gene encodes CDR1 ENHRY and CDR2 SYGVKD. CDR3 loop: CATEAGPRPTEAFF. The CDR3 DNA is TGTGCCACTGAGGCGGGCCCTAGGCCCACTGAAGCTTTCTTT.